The TCR beta chain under discussion was sequenced for a study of T cell responses to AZD1222 COVID-19 vaccine. The method was immunoSEQ multiplex PCR; TCRdb's version includes in-frame clones alone and lacks a portion of them. The sample holds about 140,000 clones, 88% seen once. The CDR3 covers 13 residues. Germline values: CDR1 MNHEY, CDR2 SVGEGT. Concerning this clone: Compared with germline, one end of the junction differs, possibly owing to a read error.

This chain links TRBV6-2 or TRBV6-3 with TRBJ2-2; D tentatively fits TRBD1 or TRBD2 (5 bases each). The TCR was taken from an adult who received the AZD1222 COVID-19 vaccine. Here the sequenced sample was peripheral blood, taken 28 days after the second AZD1222 dose. The chain's CDR3 is CASSYSSVRDHGF. CDR3 coding DNA: TGTGCCAGCAGTTACTCGTCGGTCCGGGACCACGGTTTT.